The 28 T cell receptor beta chains below come from one sample, sequenced in a study of early T cells in non-severe SARS-CoV-2 infection. TCRdb called the 5' RACE reads again in MiXCR, with one record for every CDR3 protein. The sample includes about 60,000 distinct CDR3 sequences, 14% to 15% seen only once; the top ten take over 8%. The specimen was whole blood, collected at baseline. The receptors were gathered from an adult who was a healthcare worker with PCR-confirmed SARS-CoV-2 infection or an uninfected control (not recorded which).

V usage is TRBV19 and J usage is TRBJ2-2; a weak D match, TRBD2 (6 bases). The CDR3 loop spans 16 amino acids. Germline V gene data show CDR1 as LNHDA and CDR2 as SQIVND (reference sequence). V dropped 2 bases and J dropped 2 bases, with 12 bases sitting between them. The CDR3, as DNA: TGTGCCAGTAGTATATTTGGAGCGGGTAACACCGGGGAGCTGTTTTTT. Encoded protein: CASSIFGAGNTGELFF.

Only a few counts were recorded for this clonotype. The genes are TRBV28 and TRBJ2-7, with 8 bases matching TRBD1. The CDR3 is 14 residues long. V lost 3 bases, J lost 2 bases, and 3 bases stayed unmatched. The germline V gene has CDR1 MDHEN and CDR2 SYDVKM. CDR3 sequence (DNA): TGTGCCAGCAGTTTTCAGGGGGCTCCCTACGAGCAGTACTTC. This translates into CASSFQGAPYEQYF.

The gene calls are TRBV12-5 and TRBJ1-2; no clear D gene. This CDR3 comprises 14 residues. V lost 1 base and J 7 bases, leaving 13 bases between the germline ends. The germline V gene has CDR1 LGHNT and CDR2 FRNRAP. Here the CDR3 reads CASGLAGAFSGYTF. CDR3 DNA sequence: TGTGCTAGTGGTTTGGCGGGCGCCTTTTCTGGCTACACCTTC.

This clonotype was found a few times. The chain couples TRBV29-1 to TRBJ2-2; 11 nucleotides align to TRBD2. Germline V gives CDR1 SQVTM, CDR2 ANQGSEA. The V segment lost 7 bases and the J segment 0 bases; nucleotides outside the gene matches: 1. The CDR3 runs to 14 residues. In DNA, the CDR3 is TGCAGCGCGGGACTAGCGGCGAACACCGGGGAGCTGTTTTTT. Translated, it gives CSAGLAANTGELFF.

As DNA, the CDR3 is TGCAGTGCCCGAGCTAGCGGGTACCAAGAGACCCAGTACTTC. Translated: CSARASGYQETQYF. This chain joins TRBV20-1 and TRBJ2-5; 8 bases match TRBD2. CDR1 and CDR2 (germline): DFQATT, SNEGSKA (reference sequence). The CDR3 loop spans 14 amino acids. J lost 0 bases, V lost 6 bases, and 6 bases had no gene match.

This clonotype was seen many times. The chain has TRBV29-1 and TRBJ2-1; 11 bases map to TRBD2. V trimming: 4 bases; J trimming: 1 base; junction bases outside the gene matches: 12. Germline values: CDR1 SQVTM, CDR2 ANQGSEA. The CDR3 sequence is 18 residues long. The CDR3 protein is CSVGGRGLAGGSYNEQFF. CDR3 coding DNA: TGCAGCGTTGGTGGTAGGGGGCTAGCGGGAGGATCCTACAATGAGCAGTTCTTC.

This clonotype was detected a few times. Relative to the germline gene, one junction end is altered; a read error may explain this. The chain joins TRBV20-1 to TRBJ1-5; 8 bases fit TRBD1. Germline CDR1 DFQATT, CDR2 SNEGSKA (reference sequence). This CDR3 is built from 13 residues. In nucleotides, the CDR3 is TGCAGTGCTTCCGACAGGGGCAACCAGCCCCAGCATTTT. Translated, it gives CSASDRGNQPQHF.

The chain joins TRBV3-1 to TRBJ2-7; 7 bases are shared with TRBD2. In germline, CDR1 is LGHDT, CDR2 YNNKEL (reference sequence). V lost 2 bases to trimming and J lost 6 bases; unmatched junction nucleotides: 4. The CDR3 spans 13 residues. Here the CDR3 reads CASSQWRESEQYF. The CDR3 DNA is TGTGCCAGCAGCCAATGGCGGGAGAGCGAGCAGTACTTC.

This clonotype has only a few counts. The chain recombines TRBV3-1 with TRBJ2-3, with D unresolved. Germline assignment: CDR1 LGHDT and CDR2 YNNKEL (reference sequence). The CDR3 runs to 16 residues. V shed 0 bases and J shed 1 base, with 11 bases lying between them. As DNA, the CDR3 is TGTGCCAGCAGCCAAGAGGTCCTATCCCGCACAGATACGCAGTATTTT. This translates into CASSQEVLSRTDTQYF.

The chain employs TRBV5-5 and TRBJ1-5, with D perhaps matching TRBD1 (6 bases). Deletions cut 5 bases from V and 4 bases from J, with 13 bases between. This CDR3 region has 14 residues. Germline lookup yields CDR1 SGHKS and CDR2 YYEKEE (reference sequence). CDR3 DNA: TGTGCCAGCAGTCGTAGCACAGGGAATCAGCCCCAGCATTTT. Protein: CASSRSTGNQPQHF.

This clonotype was observed a handful of times. The rearrangement joins TRBV7-2 to TRBJ2-7; no clear D. The CDR3 length is 14 residues. Trimming took 3 bases from V and 0 from J, leaving 9 bases between them. In germline, CDR1 is SGHTA, CDR2 FQGNSA. CDR3 residues: CASSFSPDSYEQYF. The CDR3 DNA reads as TGTGCCAGCAGCTTTTCCCCCGACTCCTACGAGCAGTACTTC.

There are many counts of this clonotype. J is TRBJ1-6 and V is TRBV20-1; D is perhaps TRBD1 (6 bases). The V gene lost 4 bases and the J gene lost 4 bases, with 14 bases spanning the gap. The germline V gene encodes CDR1 DFQATT and CDR2 SNEGSKA (reference sequence). The CDR3 is 15 amino acids. CDR3 in amino acids: CSAKEGGAYNSPLHF. Here the CDR3 DNA reads TGCAGTGCTAAAGAGGGGGGCGCATATAATTCACCCCTCCACTTT.

This clonotype has just a few counts. This rearrangement joins TRBV11-2 to TRBJ1-4; the D gene is possibly TRBD1 (5 bases). Looked up from germline, CDR1 is SGHAT and CDR2 is FQNNGV. This CDR3 region has 17 residues. Between the trimmed V and J ends, which lost 0 bases and 8 bases, there was a span of 19 bases. This CDR3 is CASSLDPPGLGVEKLFF. The CDR3 nucleotides are TGTGCCAGCAGCTTAGATCCCCCGGGGCTAGGAGTGGAAAAACTGTTTTTT.

The chain is built from TRBV7-6 and TRBJ2-7; 10 positions match TRBD1. V shed 2 bases, J shed 6 bases, and the junction held 10 bases outside the gene matches. The CDR3 totals 16 residues. Germline lookup yields CDR1 SGHVS and CDR2 FNYEAQ. As DNA, the CDR3 is TGTGCCAGCAGCTTACACCGGGACAGGGGAACTCGCGAGCAGTACTTC. As protein: CASSLHRDRGTREQYF.

The sample holds a few counts of this clonotype. The V and J genes are TRBV14 and TRBJ2-3, with 9 bases matching TRBD1. This CDR3 contains 17 residues. V shed 2 bases, J shed 1 base, and the junction held 7 bases outside the gene matches. Germline V lookup: CDR1 SGHDN, CDR2 FVKESK. CDR3 bases: TGTGCCAGCAGCCAACCCCGCTGGACAGGGGGCACAGATACGCAGTATTTT. Translating gives CASSQPRWTGGTDTQYF.

Only a few counts were recorded for this clonotype. The V gene is TRBV5-4, the J gene TRBJ2-1, with 8 bases that match TRBD1. With V trimmed by 5 bases and J by 2 bases, 6 bases remained unmatched. Germline lookup yields CDR1 SGHNT and CDR2 YYREEE (reference sequence). CDR3 size: 15 residues. The CDR3 nucleotides are TGTGCCAGCAGGGATGCAGGGGGCCCCTACAATGAGCAGTTCTTC. Translated: CASRDAGGPYNEQFF.

This clonotype was seen more than once but under ten times. The V gene is TRBV6-4, the J gene TRBJ2-3; 9 nucleotides line up with TRBD2. CDR3 length equals 15 residues. Looked up from germline, CDR1 is MRHNA and CDR2 is SNTAGT. The ends lost 4 bases at V and 1 base at J; junction bases unmatched: 3. Written as DNA, the CDR3 is TGTGCCAGCAGTGCCCAGCGGGGGGGCACAGATACGCAGTATTTT. This translates into CASSAQRGGTDTQYF.

This clonotype occurred a few times. V usage is TRBV28 and J usage is TRBJ1-5; D gene unclear. Trimming pared 3 bases from V and 12 bases from J, leaving 9 bases between. Germline V gene lookup returns CDR1 MDHEN and CDR2 SYDVKM. This CDR3 region has 11 residues. CDR3 protein: CASSFVGHQHF. CDR3 nucleotides: TGTGCCAGCAGTTTCGTGGGTCACCAGCATTTT. Full variable domain (missing parts from reference TRBV28 and TRBJ1-5): DVKVTQSSRYLVKRTGEKVFLECVQDMDHENMFWYRQDPGLGLRLIYFSYDVKMKEKGDIPEGYSVSREKKERFSLILESASTNQTSMYLCASSFVGHQHFGDGTRLSIL.

This clonotype was counted a few times. This chain connects TRBV7-2 to TRBJ2-7; D uncertain. The V and J ends lost 4 bases and 5 bases respectively, with 6 bases between them. This CDR3 is built from 11 residues. Germline CDR1 reads SGHTA; CDR2 reads FQGNSA. This chain's CDR3 is CASSSRHEQYF. As DNA, the CDR3 is TGTGCCAGCAGCTCCAGGCACGAGCAGTACTTC.

The J gene is TRBJ1-4, the V gene TRBV4-1; D gene unclear. The CDR3 has 18 residues. Germline assignment: CDR1 MGHRA and CDR2 YSYEKL. V was trimmed by 4 bases and J by 0 bases, leaving 18 bases between them. CDR3 sequence reads: CASSPPKASGTTNEKLFF. The CDR3 region has the DNA TGCGCCAGCAGCCCCCCCAAGGCCTCCGGGACAACTAATGAAAAACTGTTTTTT.

The chain employs TRBV6-5 and TRBJ2-3; 9 positions agree with TRBD1. Germline CDR1 reads MNHEY; CDR2 reads SVGAGI. The CDR3 is made up of 17 amino acids. V gave up 6 bases and J gave up 2 bases; unmatched junction bases: 12. The CDR3 loop is CASSTPTGTGNTDTQYF. CDR3 DNA sequence: TGTGCCAGCAGCACACCTACCGGGACAGGGAACACAGATACGCAGTATTTT.

This chain connects TRBV30 to TRBJ2-7; D is perhaps TRBD1 (6 bases). This CDR3 comprises 14 residues. Germline values: CDR1 GTSNPN, CDR2 SVGIG (reference sequence). Deletions cut 2 bases from V and 2 bases from J, with 13 bases between. The CDR3 sequence: CAWSPQGHPYEQYF. CDR3 DNA: TGTGCCTGGAGTCCCCAGGGACACCCCTACGAGCAGTACTTC. Full variable domain (rest looked up from reference TRBV30 and TRBJ2-7): SQTIHQWPATLVQPVGSPLSLECTVEGTSNPNLYWYRQAAGRGLQLLFYSVGIGQISSEVPQNLSASRPQDRQFILSSKKLLLSDSGFYLCAWSPQGHPYEQYFGPGTRLTVT.

The CDR3 sequence: CASRRDGNTEAFF. In nucleotides, the CDR3 is TGTGCCAGCAGGAGGGACGGGAACACTGAAGCTTTCTTT. V usage is TRBV6-6 and J usage is TRBJ1-1; D may be TRBD1 (5 bases). This CDR3 comprises 13 residues. The V end was cut by 6 bases, the J end by 1 base, with 9 bases between. Looked up from germline, CDR1 is MNHNY and CDR2 is SVGAGI (reference sequence).

This clonotype occurred many times. The chain combines TRBV6-6 with TRBJ1-5; no firm D call. V lost 8 bases and J lost 2, with 10 bases in between. The CDR3 totals 13 residues. Per the germline V gene, CDR1 is MNHNY and CDR2 is SVGAGI (reference sequence). DNA of the CDR3: TGTGCCAGCCTGAGTTACGGCAATCAGCCCCAGCATTTT. Residues: CASLSYGNQPQHF.

This clonotype came up a few times. The chain recombines TRBV5-1 with TRBJ2-4; D is perhaps TRBD2 (5 bases). CDR1 and CDR2 from the germline V gene are SGHRS and YFSETQ. CDR3 size: 15 residues. V was shortened by 0 bases and J by 8 bases, with 15 bases between the two germline ends. CDR3 protein: CASSLGQTFGDIQYF. CDR3 nucleotide sequence: TGCGCCAGCAGCTTGGGCCAAACTTTCGGGGACATTCAGTACTTC.

There are a few counts of this clonotype. The V call is TRBV2, the J call TRBJ1-5; the match to TRBD1 covers 7 bases. Germline V gene data show CDR1 as SNHLY and CDR2 as FYNNEI. V lost 7 bases to trimming and J lost 6 bases; unmatched junction nucleotides: 12. This CDR3 comprises 15 residues. CDR3 in amino acids: CASTSQRTGSQPQHF. The CDR3 DNA is TGTGCCAGCACCAGCCAAAGGACAGGTAGTCAGCCCCAGCATTTT.

This clonotype was picked up a small number of times. For the CDR3, the DNA is TGTGCCTGGAGTGTAGGCGGGATGGGGACAGATACGCAGTATTTT. Translated: CAWSVGGMGTDTQYF. The chain carries TRBV30 and TRBJ2-3; D is perhaps TRBD2 (6 bases). The CDR3 covers 15 residues. The germline V and J ends were trimmed by 0 bases and 3 bases, with 13 bases remaining between them. Germline V gene sequence: CDR1 GTSNPN, CDR2 SVGIG (reference sequence).

This clonotype was found a few times. The chain uses TRBV5-4 and TRBJ2-7; D is uncertain. The V end was cut by 0 bases, the J end by 6 bases, with 7 bases between. The CDR3 extends over 12 amino acids. The germline gives CDR1 SGHNT, CDR2 YYREEE (reference sequence). The CDR3 DNA sequence: TGTGCCAGCAGCTTGGACGTAGCCGAGCAGTACTTC. Protein: CASSLDVAEQYF.